The present TCR beta chain was sequenced within a study of beta chain features in type 1 diabetes. About the study: No patient-donor differences in age, gender, total cells or subset yield. Sorted cell examination encompassed under 130 million cells across all samples. Study-level findings and limits: There was a moderate but significant shortening of TCRB CDR3s in all four CD4+ subsets of Type 1 diabetes patients.

Germline CDR1 ENHRY, CDR2 SYGVKD. This CDR3 is 13 amino acids long. Trimming stripped 0 bases from V and 4 bases from J, with 6 bases between. A note on this clone: Its antigen is not identified.

Expressed TCRB transcripts were sequenced because the entire RNA isolate underwent reverse transcription. Naive, central memory and regulatory T cell samples came to a mean of approximately 4 million reads. Produced via immunoSEQ multiplex PCR; TCRdb's table is partial and in-frame only. The data hold some 150,000 clones, with less than 15% observed a single time. J is TRBJ2-5 and V is TRBV10-3; no firm D call. What was sequenced was central memory CD4+ T cells from blood. This TCR came from a man aged 18 to 35 with type 1 diabetes. The CDR3 DNA follows: TGTGCCATCAGTGAGTCGAAGGGAGAGACCCAGTACTTC. It translates to CAISESKGETQYF.